This is a list of T cell receptor beta chains from one sample in a study of blood T cell repertoires in COVID-19. Method: immunoSEQ multiplex PCR; TCRdb's copy keeps in-frame clones and lacks some. The table has 250,000 to 300,000 clones, more than 70% seen once. Sequencing used PBMCs or T cells enriched from blood (not recorded which). The receptor source for this set is a woman aged 55-75 years in a cohort exposed to, infected with or recovered from COVID-19 (not recorded which). The CDR3 runs from the conserved cysteine through the conserved F or W. Fields, in order: D gene, clone size, V gene, J gene, CDR3 DNA, CDR3 protein. A D gene is named only where the DNA matches it firmly. Size is stated for part of the rows, as once, few or many counts, or as a class when the clone is expanded.

D gene: TRBD2; clone size: once; V gene: TRBV7-3; J gene: TRBJ2-3; CDR3 DNA: TGTGCCAGCAGCTTAACTAGCGGGAGCACAGATACGCAGTATTTT; CDR3 protein: CASSLTSGSTDTQYF
D gene: NA; clone size: NA; V gene: TRBV24-1; J gene: TRBJ1-1; CDR3 DNA: TGTGCCACCAGTGATTTAAGGGGGGGGACTGAAGCTTTCTTT; CDR3 protein: CATSDLRGGTEAFF
D gene: TRBD2; clone size: NA; V gene: TRBV5-1; J gene: TRBJ2-3; CDR3 DNA: TGCGCCAGCAGCCCCCGGACTAGCCACACAGATACGCAGTATTTT; CDR3 protein: CASSPRTSHTDTQYF
D gene: NA; clone size: NA; V gene: TRBV28; J gene: TRBJ1-1; CDR3 DNA: TGTGCCAGCAGTCCTTGGGCAGGGAGGGACACTGAAGCTTTCTTT; CDR3 protein: CASSPWAGRDTEAFF
D gene: NA; clone size: NA; V gene: TRBV2; J gene: TRBJ1-1; CDR3 DNA: TGTGCCAGCAGTGGGGCACACACTGAAGCTTTCTTT; CDR3 protein: CASSGAHTEAFF
D gene: NA; clone size: NA; V gene: TRBV30; J gene: TRBJ2-7; CDR3 DNA: TGTGCCTGGAGTGTAGGCGGGGCGGGCTACGAGCAGTACTTC; CDR3 protein: CAWSVGGAGYEQYF
D gene: NA; clone size: NA; V gene: TRBV5-1; J gene: TRBJ2-2; CDR3 DNA: TGCGCCAGCAGCTTGGCCTCGAACACCGGGGAGCTGTTTTTT; CDR3 protein: CASSLASNTGELFF
D gene: NA; clone size: NA; V gene: TRBV2; J gene: TRBJ1-1; CDR3 DNA: TGTGCCAGCAGTGAGACCAAAGGACAGAAATACACTGAAGCTTTCTTT; CDR3 protein: CASSETKGQKYTEAFF
D gene: NA; clone size: once; V gene: TRBV24-1; J gene: TRBJ2-2; CDR3 DNA: TGTGCCACCAGTGATTCCAGGGTTAGGGACACCGGGGAGCTGTTTTTT; CDR3 protein: CATSDSRVRDTGELFF
D gene: NA; clone size: NA; V gene: TRBV6-5; J gene: TRBJ1-5; CDR3 DNA: TGTGCCAGCAGAACAGAGCCCTCAGGGCCCCAGCATTTT; CDR3 protein: CASRTEPSGPQHF
D gene: NA; clone size: NA; V gene: TRBV5-1; J gene: TRBJ2-7; CDR3 DNA: TGCGCCAGCAGCTCGGAGGGTCACGAGCAGTACTTC; CDR3 protein: CASSSEGHEQYF
D gene: NA; clone size: NA; V gene: TRBV11-2; J gene: TRBJ2-5; CDR3 DNA: TGTGCCAGCAGCTTCCTCGTTAGGGGAACCCAAGAGACCCAGTACTTC; CDR3 protein: CASSFLVRGTQETQYF
D gene: TRBD1; clone size: NA; V gene: TRBV11-2; J gene: TRBJ1-1; CDR3 DNA: TGTGCCAGCAGCGGGACAGGGGAGACTGAAGCTTTCTTT; CDR3 protein: CASSGTGETEAFF
D gene: TRBD1; clone size: NA; V gene: TRBV24-1; J gene: TRBJ2-7; CDR3 DNA: TGTGCCACCAGTGATCTGACAGGGGCGAGCTCCTACGAGCAGTACTTC; CDR3 protein: CATSDLTGASSYEQYF
D gene: TRBD1; clone size: NA; V gene: TRBV5-1; J gene: TRBJ2-7; CDR3 DNA: TGCGCCAGCAGCTTGGCCCGTGACAGGGGGCAATACGAGCAGTACTTC; CDR3 protein: CASSLARDRGQYEQYF
D gene: TRBD2; clone size: once; V gene: TRBV7-8; J gene: TRBJ2-7; CDR3 DNA: TGTGCCAGCAGTAAAGCGGGAGGAGGGTACGAGCAGTACTTC; CDR3 protein: CASSKAGGGYEQYF
D gene: NA; clone size: NA; V gene: TRBV9; J gene: TRBJ2-7; CDR3 DNA: TGTGCCAGCAGCGTGGGGCGTGGGACCTACGAGCAGTACTTC; CDR3 protein: CASSVGRGTYEQYF
D gene: TRBD2; clone size: NA; V gene: TRBV28; J gene: TRBJ2-7; CDR3 DNA: TGTGCCAGCAGTTTAGTTGGCGGGGGGAGCTCCTACGAGCAGTACTTC; CDR3 protein: CASSLVGGGSSYEQYF
D gene: TRBD1; clone size: NA; V gene: TRBV7-3; J gene: TRBJ2-1; CDR3 DNA: TGTGCCAGCAGCTCGCAACCCGGGGGACAGGGTTTGGTGTTCTTC; CDR3 protein: CASSSQPGGQGLVFF
D gene: TRBD1; clone size: NA; V gene: TRBV10-1; J gene: TRBJ2-7; CDR3 DNA: TGCGCCAGCAGTGACAGACAGGGATCCTACGAGCAGTACTTC; CDR3 protein: CASSDRQGSYEQYF
D gene: NA; clone size: NA; V gene: TRBV9; J gene: TRBJ1-1; CDR3 DNA: TGTGCCAGCAGCCGGACTATGGGGGGGAGGCCAGCTGAAGCTTTCTTT; CDR3 protein: CASSRTMGGRPAEAFF
D gene: TRBD1; clone size: once; V gene: TRBV5-1; J gene: TRBJ1-6; CDR3 DNA: TGCGCCAGCAGCCGGGGACAGGGGAATAATTCACCCCTCCACTTT; CDR3 protein: CASSRGQGNNSPLHF
D gene: NA; clone size: NA; V gene: TRBV7-8; J gene: TRBJ1-5; CDR3 DNA: TGTGCCAGCAGCTTAAGAGAGGGAGGCAATCAGCCCCAGCATTTT; CDR3 protein: CASSLREGGNQPQHF
D gene: NA; clone size: NA; V gene: TRBV29-1; J gene: TRBJ1-5; CDR3 DNA: TGCAGCGTCGTCTCAGGGGGCAATCAGCCCCAGCATTTT; CDR3 protein: CSVVSGGNQPQHF
D gene: TRBD2; clone size: NA; V gene: TRBV27; J gene: TRBJ2-7; CDR3 DNA: TGTGCCAGCAGTTCGACTAGCGGGAGGGCCTTCGAGCAGTACTTC; CDR3 protein: CASSSTSGRAFEQYF
D gene: NA; clone size: NA; V gene: TRBV18; J gene: TRBJ1-5; CDR3 DNA: TGTGCCAGCTCACGGGACACTAGCAATCAGCCCCAGCATTTT; CDR3 protein: CASSRDTSNQPQHF
D gene: TRBD1; clone size: NA; V gene: TRBV6-5; J gene: TRBJ2-2; CDR3 DNA: TGTGCCAGCAGGGGACAGGGAACCGGGGAGCTGTTTTTT; CDR3 protein: CASRGQGTGELFF
D gene: TRBD1; clone size: NA; V gene: TRBV28; J gene: TRBJ1-2; CDR3 DNA: TGTGCCAGCAGGTCGGACAGGGTGGGTGGCTACACCTTC; CDR3 protein: CASRSDRVGGYTF
D gene: NA; clone size: few; V gene: TRBV19; J gene: TRBJ1-5; CDR3 DNA: TGTGCCAGGAGCACAGGGAGAGCGAATCAGCCCCAGCATTTT; CDR3 protein: CARSTGRANQPQHF
D gene: NA; clone size: NA; V gene: TRBV21-1; J gene: TRBJ2-1; CDR3 DNA: TGTGCCAGCAGCAAAGTGGGACAATCGGTCGGCAATGAGCAGTTCTTC; CDR3 protein: CASSKVGQSVGNEQFF
D gene: NA; clone size: NA; V gene: TRBV28; J gene: TRBJ1-6; CDR3 DNA: TGTGCCAGCAGTGACAGAGACTATAATTCACCCCTCCACTTT; CDR3 protein: CASSDRDYNSPLHF
D gene: NA; clone size: NA; V gene: TRBV15; J gene: TRBJ1-6; CDR3 DNA: TGTGCCACCAGCAGAGATACAGAAAATTCACCCCTCCACTTT; CDR3 protein: CATSRDTENSPLHF
D gene: NA; clone size: NA; V gene: TRBV7-9; J gene: TRBJ1-5; CDR3 DNA: TGTGCCAGCCAACCCGGAGGGGCCCGAATCAATCAGCCCCAGCATTTT; CDR3 protein: CASQPGGARINQPQHF
D gene: TRBD2; clone size: NA; V gene: TRBV28; J gene: TRBJ2-4; CDR3 DNA: TGTGCCAGCATCTGGCGGGGGGCCAAAAACATTCAGTACTTC; CDR3 protein: CASIWRGAKNIQYF
D gene: NA; clone size: NA; V gene: TRBV14; J gene: TRBJ1-3; CDR3 DNA: TGTGCCAGCAGTTCCCAGGGGAGCTCTGGAAACACCATATATTTT; CDR3 protein: CASSSQGSSGNTIYF
D gene: NA; clone size: NA; V gene: TRBV12-5; J gene: TRBJ2-1; CDR3 DNA: TGTGCTAGTAGGAAGGGCGGGACCCACAATGAGCAGTTCTTC; CDR3 protein: CASRKGGTHNEQFF
D gene: NA; clone size: NA; V gene: TRBV11-1; J gene: TRBJ2-1; CDR3 DNA: TGTGCCAGCAGCTTTCCGGGGCGGGGTTATCTAGAGCAGTTCTTC; CDR3 protein: CASSFPGRGYLEQFF
D gene: NA; clone size: NA; V gene: TRBV27; J gene: TRBJ2-7; CDR3 DNA: TGTGCCAGCAGTTTGGATAGACAGTCCTACGAGCAGTACTTC; CDR3 protein: CASSLDRQSYEQYF
D gene: NA; clone size: NA; V gene: TRBV6-5; J gene: TRBJ1-2; CDR3 DNA: TGTGCCAGCAGTTACTCGACCGAGGGATACTATGGCTACACCTTC; CDR3 protein: CASSYSTEGYYGYTF
D gene: NA; clone size: NA; V gene: TRBV7-6; J gene: TRBJ2-1; CDR3 DNA: TGTGCCAGCAGCTTAGGTTCAGGGAACTACAATGAGCAGTTCTTC; CDR3 protein: CASSLGSGNYNEQFF
D gene: TRBD2; clone size: NA; V gene: TRBV27; J gene: TRBJ2-3; CDR3 DNA: TGTGCCAGCAGTTTTACTAGCGGAGATACGCAGTATTTT; CDR3 protein: CASSFTSGDTQYF
D gene: NA; clone size: NA; V gene: TRBV24-1; J gene: TRBJ1-2; CDR3 DNA: TGTGCCACCAGTGATCCAGGGTCGGGTGGCTACACCTTC; CDR3 protein: CATSDPGSGGYTF
D gene: NA; clone size: NA; V gene: TRBV18; J gene: TRBJ1-4; CDR3 DNA: TGTGCCAGCTCACCAGGCTCTAATGAAAAACTGTTTTTT; CDR3 protein: CASSPGSNEKLFF
D gene: TRBD2; clone size: once; V gene: TRBV2; J gene: TRBJ2-1; CDR3 DNA: TGTGCCAGCAGTTTAGCGGGGCTATACAATGAGCAGTTCTTC; CDR3 protein: CASSLAGLYNEQFF
D gene: TRBD1; clone size: NA; V gene: TRBV24-1; J gene: TRBJ1-5; CDR3 DNA: TGTGCCACCAGTGGACAGGGGCAGGGACAGCCCCAGCATTTT; CDR3 protein: CATSGQGQGQPQHF
D gene: TRBD1; clone size: NA; V gene: TRBV9; J gene: TRBJ2-5; CDR3 DNA: TGTGCCAGCAGCGTAGCGGTCTGGACAGGTAAAGAGACCCAGTACTTC; CDR3 protein: CASSVAVWTGKETQYF
D gene: TRBD2; clone size: NA; V gene: TRBV6-5; J gene: TRBJ2-7; CDR3 DNA: TGTGCCAGCACCTCTAGCGGGGCGTCCTACGAGCAGTACTTC; CDR3 protein: CASTSSGASYEQYF
D gene: NA; clone size: once; V gene: TRBV11-2; J gene: TRBJ2-5; CDR3 DNA: TGTGCCAGCACCAGGGGAATTCAAGAGACCCAGTACTTC; CDR3 protein: CASTRGIQETQYF
D gene: TRBD1; clone size: NA; V gene: TRBV6-5; J gene: TRBJ1-5; CDR3 DNA: TGTGCCAGCAGTCTTCTGGACAGGGGTCAGCCCCAGCATTTT; CDR3 protein: CASSLLDRGQPQHF
D gene: TRBD2; clone size: NA; V gene: TRBV19; J gene: TRBJ2-1; CDR3 DNA: TGTGCCAGTAGTCCCCTAGCGGGAGGGCTCTCTGAGCAGTTCTTC; CDR3 protein: CASSPLAGGLSEQFF
D gene: NA; clone size: NA; V gene: TRBV6-5; J gene: TRBJ1-5; CDR3 DNA: TGTGCCAGCAGGATCAACAGGGAACAGCCCCAGCATTTT; CDR3 protein: CASRINREQPQHF
D gene: TRBD1; clone size: NA; V gene: TRBV5-1; J gene: TRBJ2-1; CDR3 DNA: TGCGCCAGCAGCAGTTCCGTTGACAGGGGAGGAAATGAGCAGTTCTTC; CDR3 protein: CASSSSVDRGGNEQFF
D gene: TRBD2; clone size: NA; V gene: TRBV19; J gene: TRBJ2-3; CDR3 DNA: TGTGCCAGTACCACCCCTCCGGGACTAGCGGGAAGGGAGACGCAGTATTTT; CDR3 protein: CASTTPPGLAGRETQYF
D gene: TRBD1; clone size: NA; V gene: TRBV14; J gene: TRBJ2-7; CDR3 DNA: TGTGCCAGCAGCCAGCTATACAGGGGGAATTACGAGCAGTACTTC; CDR3 protein: CASSQLYRGNYEQYF
D gene: NA; clone size: NA; V gene: TRBV7-2; J gene: TRBJ2-5; CDR3 DNA: TGTGCCAGCAGCCCCCCCAGGGGTGTCGGAGAGACCCAGTACTTC; CDR3 protein: CASSPPRGVGETQYF